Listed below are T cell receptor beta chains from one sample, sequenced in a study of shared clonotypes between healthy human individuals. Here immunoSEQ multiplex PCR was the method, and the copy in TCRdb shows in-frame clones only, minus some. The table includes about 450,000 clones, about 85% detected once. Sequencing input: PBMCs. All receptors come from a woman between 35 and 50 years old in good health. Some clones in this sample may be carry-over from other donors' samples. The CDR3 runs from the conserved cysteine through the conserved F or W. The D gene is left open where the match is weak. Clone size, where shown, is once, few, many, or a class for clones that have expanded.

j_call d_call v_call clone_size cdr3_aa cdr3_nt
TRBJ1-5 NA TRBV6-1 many CASSEKTAVSNQPQHF TGTGCCAGCAGTGAAAAGACAGCTGTTAGCAATCAGCCCCAGCATTTT
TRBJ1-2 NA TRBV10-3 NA CAISESRLSGYTF TGTGCCATCAGTGAGTCAAGGCTTTCTGGCTACACCTTC
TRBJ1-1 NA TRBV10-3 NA CAISERKGREAFF TGTGCCATCAGTGAACGAAAGGGACGCGAAGCTTTCTTT
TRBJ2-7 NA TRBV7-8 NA CASSNREGVSYEQYF TGTGCCAGCAGCAACAGGGAGGGGGTCTCCTACGAGCAGTACTTC
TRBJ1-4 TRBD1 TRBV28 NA CASSPPRTGGEKLFF TGTGCCAGCAGTCCCCCCCGGACAGGGGGTGAAAAACTGTTTTTT
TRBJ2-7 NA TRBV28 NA CASSVRSGTYEQYF TGTGCCAGCAGTGTCCGTAGCGGTACCTACGAGCAGTACTTC
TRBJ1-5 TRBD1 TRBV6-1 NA CASSVQGDRAQHF TGTGCCAGCAGTGTGCAGGGAGACAGGGCCCAGCATTTT
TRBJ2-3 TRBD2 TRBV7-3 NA CASSLIGLADSSTDTQYF TGTGCCAGCAGCTTAATTGGACTAGCGGATTCTAGCACAGATACGCAGTATTTT
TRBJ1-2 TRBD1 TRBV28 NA CASSSPQGAGYGYTF TGTGCCAGCAGTTCCCCTCAGGGGGCTGGCTATGGCTACACCTTC
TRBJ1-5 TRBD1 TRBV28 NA CASSGDRDLRSNQPQHF TGTGCCAGCAGCGGGGACAGGGACCTTCGGAGCAATCAGCCCCAGCATTTT
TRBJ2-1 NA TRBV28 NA CASSRPGGTYNEQFF TGTGCCAGCAGCCGCCCGGGGGGCACCTACAATGAGCAGTTCTTC
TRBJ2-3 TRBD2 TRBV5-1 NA CATQRGGSTDTQYF TGCGCCACCCAGCGGGGCGGGAGCACAGATACGCAGTATTTT
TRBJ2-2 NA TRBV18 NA CASSPRQVNTGELFF TGTGCCAGCTCACCTAGACAGGTGAACACCGGGGAGCTGTTTTTT
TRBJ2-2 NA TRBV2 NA CASSEYQQNTGELFF TGTGCCAGCAGTGAGTACCAACAGAACACCGGGGAGCTGTTTTTT
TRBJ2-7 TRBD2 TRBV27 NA CASTSSGAPYEQYF TGTGCCAGCACCTCTAGCGGAGCCCCCTACGAGCAGTACTTC
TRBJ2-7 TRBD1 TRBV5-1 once CASSLDPGQAYEQYF TGCGCCAGCAGCTTGGATCCGGGACAGGCGTACGAGCAGTACTTC